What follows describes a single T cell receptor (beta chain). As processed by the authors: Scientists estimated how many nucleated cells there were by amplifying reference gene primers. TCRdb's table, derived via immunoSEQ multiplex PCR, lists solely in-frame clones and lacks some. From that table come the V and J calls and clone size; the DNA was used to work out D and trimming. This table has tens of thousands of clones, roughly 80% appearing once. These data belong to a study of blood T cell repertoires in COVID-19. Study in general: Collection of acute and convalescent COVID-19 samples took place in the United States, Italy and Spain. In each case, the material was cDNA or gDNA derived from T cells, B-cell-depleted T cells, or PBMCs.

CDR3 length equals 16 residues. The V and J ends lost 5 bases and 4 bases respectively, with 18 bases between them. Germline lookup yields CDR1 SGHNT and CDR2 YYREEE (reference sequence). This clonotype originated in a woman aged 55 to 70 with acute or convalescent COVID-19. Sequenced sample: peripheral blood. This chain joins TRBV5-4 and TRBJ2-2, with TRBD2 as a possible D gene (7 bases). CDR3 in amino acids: CASSRGGAVSTGELFF. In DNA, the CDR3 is TGTGCCAGCAGTAGAGGGGGGGCTGTCTCCACCGGGGAGCTGTTTTTT.